These 8 T cell receptor beta chains were all obtained from the same sample, sequenced in a study of blood T cell repertoires in COVID-19. Using immunoSEQ multiplex PCR, the repertoire was profiled, and TCRdb retains in-frame clones only, with some absent. Altogether some 130,000 clones are present, roughly 80% being singletons, with the ten largest covering approximately 11%. Sequenced material: peripheral blood. Every receptor here comes from a man aged 55 to 70 who had recovered from COVID-19.

The gene calls are TRBV28 and TRBJ2-7; possible D gene TRBD2, 6 bases. This CDR3 has 14 amino acids. Trimming took 5 bases from V and 7 from J, leaving 18 bases between them. Germline CDR1 reads MDHEN; CDR2 reads SYDVKM. The CDR3 sequence is CASSPYDGRGEQYF. CDR3 DNA: TGTGCCAGCAGTCCGTACGACGGTCGGGGGGAGCAGTACTTC.

The V and J genes are TRBV7-8 and TRBJ2-7; 12 nucleotides match TRBD2. The length of the CDR3 is 17 residues. The trim removed 6 bases at V and 0 bases at J, leaving 9 bases unmatched. The V gene's germline CDR1 is SGHVS and CDR2 FQNEAQ. The CDR3 DNA follows: TGTGCCAGCAGTCGTACTAGCGGGGGGACCTTCTCCTACGAGCAGTACTTC. It specifies CASSRTSGGTFSYEQYF.

This chain joins TRBV5-4 and TRBJ1-6; weak D call: TRBD1 (5 bases). The CDR3 consists of 13 residues. Germline values: CDR1 SGHNT, CDR2 YYREEE (reference sequence). V lost 2 bases and J lost 7, with 7 bases in between. CDR3 in DNA: TGTGCCAGCAGCTTCGACAGAAATTCACCCCTCCACTTT. Translating it yields CASSFDRNSPLHF.

The rearrangement joins TRBV29-1 to TRBJ2-4, with a possible D match to TRBD1 (5 bases). The CDR3 covers 12 residues. Between the trimmed V and J ends, which lost 5 bases and 6 bases, there was a span of 11 bases. Germline assignment: CDR1 SQVTM and CDR2 ANQGSEA. The DNA of the CDR3 is TGCAGCGTTTTATCCCAGGGAAACATTCAGTACTTC. Protein sequence: CSVLSQGNIQYF.

The chain carries TRBV20-1 and TRBJ1-1; D is ambiguous. Germline V CDR1 and CDR2: DFQATT, SNEGSKA (reference sequence). V lost 3 bases, J lost 2 bases, and 13 bases lay in between. The CDR3 runs 14 residues. CDR3 sequence (DNA): TGCAGTGCTAGTCAGGCCAGTACCAACACTGAAGCTTTCTTT. This sequence encodes CSASQASTNTEAFF.

CDR3 in DNA: TGTGCCAGCTCACCAAGACCGAGACAGGGGGCTATACTAGCCAAAAACATTCAGTACTTC. It translates to CASSPRPRQGAILAKNIQYF. V and J are TRBV18 and TRBJ2-4; 10 nucleotides line up with TRBD1. The CDR3 sequence is 20 residues long. The J segment lost 0 bases and the V segment lost 2 bases, leaving 13 bases of the junction unmatched. Germline V gene sequence: CDR1 KGHSH, CDR2 LQKENI.

The chain uses TRBV5-4 and TRBJ2-1; 10 bases map to TRBD2. The V and J ends lost 1 base and 3 bases, in that order; junction bases with no gene match: 1. The CDR3 consists of 15 residues. Germline CDR1 is SGHNT and CDR2 is YYREEE (reference sequence). Here the CDR3 reads CASSLTSGVYNEQFF. The CDR3 nucleotides read TGTGCCAGCAGCTTGACTAGCGGGGTCTACAATGAGCAGTTCTTC.

This sequence joins TRBV7-9 and TRBJ2-6; no definite D call. Germline loops: CDR1 SEHNR, CDR2 FQNEAQ (reference sequence). V lost 1 base and J lost 2, with 15 bases in between. This CDR3 has 18 amino acids. The chain's CDR3 is CASSLGVFRSAGANVLTF. As DNA, the CDR3 is TGTGCCAGCAGCTTAGGGGTCTTCAGGTCTGCTGGGGCCAACGTCCTGACTTTC.